Shown below are 21 T cell receptor beta chains from a single sample sequenced in a study of cytotoxic CD8 clonotypes in ibrutinib-treated CLL. The protocol was immunoSEQ multiplex PCR, while the TCRdb copy is restricted to in-frame clones and leaves out a portion. This table holds approximately 350,000 clones, about 64% found once. This sample comprised PBMCs, obtained after 36 months of ibrutinib treatment. The receptors shown here come from a human donor with chronic lymphocytic leukemia.

Ten or more counts support this clone. V gene TRBV5-4 combines with J gene TRBJ2-7, with D perhaps TRBD1 (6 bases). This CDR3 contains 13 residues. V lost 4 bases, J lost 4 bases, and 12 bases lay in between. Germline-derived CDR1 and CDR2 are SGHNT and YYREEE (reference sequence). For the CDR3, the DNA is TGTGCCAGCAGCATGGACAGAAGGTACGAGCAGTACTTC. Translating gives CASSMDRRYEQYF.

This clone has a single count. The CDR3 nucleotides are TGTGCCAGCAGTGAACTCCCGGGGACAGGGACCGGGGAGCTGTTTTTT. It translates to CASSELPGTGTGELFF. The chain recombines TRBV2 with TRBJ2-2, with 9 bases fitting TRBD1. CDR1 is SNHLY and CDR2 is FYNNEI in the germline V gene. With 2 bases clipped from V and 5 bases from J, the junction kept 6 bases outside the gene matches. The length of the CDR3 is 16 residues.

Here the CDR3 DNA reads TGTGCCAGCACCCCTGTACAAGACAGGGGAGAAAATGAGCAGTTCTTC. Translating gives CASTPVQDRGENEQFF. The V call is TRBV2, the J call TRBJ2-1, with 8 bases lining up with TRBD1. CDR1 is SNHLY and CDR2 is FYNNEI in the germline V gene. With V trimmed by 7 bases and J by 7 bases, 15 bases remained unmatched. This CDR3 spans 16 amino acids.

This chain uses TRBV7-3 with TRBJ1-2; 9 bases line up with TRBD1. The V gene's germline CDR1 is SGHTA and CDR2 FQGTGA. This CDR3 is 13 amino acids long. With 4 bases clipped from V and 7 bases from J, the junction kept 4 bases outside the gene matches. The CDR3 bases are TGTGCCAGCAGCTCACAGGGGGCCCGTGGCTACACCTTC. Translated, it gives CASSSQGARGYTF.

This clone appeared once. The chain recombines TRBV27 with TRBJ2-7; 10 bases match TRBD2. V was clipped by 6 bases and J by 0 bases; unmatched bases: 8. Germline V gives CDR1 MNHEY, CDR2 SMNVEV (reference sequence). This CDR3 spans 16 amino acids. The CDR3 loop is CASRPLAGGYSYEQYF. CDR3 sequence (DNA): TGTGCCAGCAGGCCCTTAGCGGGAGGTTACTCCTACGAGCAGTACTTC.

The CDR3 coding sequence is TGTGCCAGCAGTCCGGGACAAAACTATGGCTACACCTTC. Its translation is CASSPGQNYGYTF. The chain couples TRBV6-5 to TRBJ1-2; D perhaps matches TRBD1 (6 bases). The length of the CDR3 is 13 residues. In germline, CDR1 is MNHEY, CDR2 SVGAGI. Deletions cut 5 bases from V and 2 bases from J, with 9 bases between.

The chain employs TRBV9 and TRBJ2-1, with 12 positions matching TRBD2. V dropped 3 bases and J dropped 6; count of bases not matched to a gene: 1. CDR1 and CDR2 from the germline V gene are SGDLS and YYNGEE. The length of the CDR3 is 14 residues. The CDR3 protein is CASSASGGANEQFF. The CDR3 DNA reads TGTGCCAGCAGCGCTAGCGGGGGGGCCAATGAGCAGTTCTTC.

The V and J genes are TRBV18 and TRBJ1-5; tentative D call: TRBD1 (6 bases). V lost 5 bases to trimming and J lost 0 bases, with 11 bases between them. Germline V gene sequence: CDR1 KGHSH, CDR2 LQKENI. The CDR3 spans 15 residues. The CDR3: CASSSTGYSNQPQHF. The CDR3 coding sequence is TGTGCCAGCTCATCGACAGGTTATAGCAATCAGCCCCAGCATTTT.

V and J are TRBV29-1 and TRBJ2-4, with D possibly called TRBD1 or TRBD2 (5 bases each). Trimming left V 6 bases short and J 8 bases short, with 20 bases between. Germline V lookup: CDR1 SQVTM, CDR2 ANQGSEA. The CDR3 contains 14 residues. The CDR3 nucleotides read TGCAGCGTCCAGGTAGGGACGCTAGGGGACATTCAGTACTTC. Translation gives CSVQVGTLGDIQYF.

The chain recombines TRBV9 with TRBJ2-2; D remains ambiguous. V gave up 4 bases and J gave up 5 bases, with 15 bases separating them. This CDR3 spans 15 amino acids. The germline CDR1 and CDR2 sequences are SGDLS and YYNGEE. CDR3 in amino acids: CASSPRRVITGELFF. The CDR3 coding sequence is TGTGCCAGCAGCCCTCGTCGAGTGATTACCGGGGAGCTGTTTTTT.

The chain joins TRBV7-9 to TRBJ1-4, with D perhaps matching TRBD1 (6 bases). Between the trimmed V and J ends, which lost 6 bases and 6 bases, there was a span of 11 bases. Germline V CDR1 and CDR2: SEHNR, FQNEAQ (reference sequence). This CDR3 has 13 amino acids. The CDR3 DNA is TGTGCCAGCAGTCGAGGGGGTGATGAAAAACTGTTTTTT. This encodes CASSRGGDEKLFF. Drawing the rest from reference TRBV7-9 and TRBJ1-4, the complete variable domain is DTGVSQNPRHKITKRGQNVTFRCDPISEHNRLYWYRQTLGQGPEFLTYFQNEAQLEKSRLLSDRFSAERPKGSFSTLEIQRTEQGDSAMYLCASSRGGDEKLFFGSGTQLSVL.

With respect to this clone: Other DNA sequences in this specimen translate into the identical CDR3. The V and J genes are TRBV5-1 and TRBJ2-7; D gene uncertain. The CDR3 length is 14 residues. Germline values: CDR1 SGHRS, CDR2 YFSETQ. V was trimmed by 0 bases and J by 2 bases, leaving 9 bases between them. The CDR3 loop reads CASSLEVPPYEQYF. In DNA form, the CDR3 reads TGCGCCAGCAGCTTGGAGGTCCCACCCTACGAGCAGTACTTC. Full variable domain (rest looked up from reference TRBV5-1 and TRBJ2-7): KAGVTQTPRYLIKTRGQQVTLSCSPISGHRSVSWYQQTPGQGLQFLFEYFSETQRNKGNFPGRFSGRQFSNSRSEMNVSTLELGDSALYLCASSLEVPPYEQYFGPGTRLTVT.

The chain couples TRBV4-1 to TRBJ2-2; possibly TRBD2 for D (5 bases). Per the germline V gene, CDR1 is MGHRA and CDR2 is YSYEKL. The CDR3 runs to 15 residues. V shed 0 bases and J shed 7 bases, with 12 bases lying between them. Here the CDR3 DNA reads TGCGCCAGCAGCCAAGAGACCCTCCGGGGCGGGGAGCTGTTTTTT. Amino acids: CASSQETLRGGELFF.

This sequence joins TRBV27 and TRBJ2-3, with a tentative D call TRBD1 (5 bases). The CDR3 contains 13 residues. Germline V gene data show CDR1 as MNHEY and CDR2 as SMNVEV (reference sequence). V dropped 7 bases and J dropped 13 bases, with 21 bases sitting between them. CDR3 bases: TGTGCCAGCACCTTATACCAGGGTCTGACGGAGTATTTT. Encoded protein: CASTLYQGLTEYF.

The V gene is TRBV4-1, the J gene TRBJ2-3; 9 nucleotides match TRBD2. The germline CDR1 and CDR2 sequences are MGHRA and YSYEKL. Losses at the gene ends were 8 bases for V and 4 bases for J; bases not matched to a gene: 16. The CDR3 is 17 amino acids. Here the CDR3 reads CASQPTPPGLASDTQYF. DNA of the CDR3: TGCGCCAGCCAGCCAACTCCCCCGGGACTAGCCTCAGATACGCAGTATTTT.

This clone turned up a few times. Other DNA sequences in this sample translate to the same CDR3. The chain has TRBV9 and TRBJ1-5; D gene unclear. There are 14 residues in the CDR3. CDR1 and CDR2 from the germline V gene are SGDLS and YYNGEE. V lost 0 bases and J lost 4, with 8 bases in between. CDR3 sequence: CASSVGGRNQPQHF. The CDR3 DNA is TGTGCCAGCAGCGTAGGCGGTCGAAATCAGCCCCAGCATTTT.

The CDR3 reads CASSRDRVTSYEQYF. The CDR3 DNA follows: TGCGCCAGCAGCAGGGACAGGGTAACCTCCTACGAGCAGTACTTC. V gene TRBV4-1 combines with J gene TRBJ2-7, with 9 positions matching TRBD1. The CDR3 is made up of 15 amino acids. After removal of 5 bases from V and 0 bases from J, the junction contained 5 bases not matched to a gene. Per the germline V gene, CDR1 is MGHRA and CDR2 is YSYEKL.

The chain joins TRBV9 to TRBJ2-2, with 10 bases aligning to TRBD2. The CDR3 has 16 residues. CDR1 SGDLS and CDR2 YYNGEE come from the germline V gene. Trimming at V came to 0 bases and at J to 6 bases, leaving 5 bases not matched to a gene. DNA of the CDR3: TGTGCCAGCAGCGTAGTTCAACTAGCGGGACCCGGGGAGCTGTTTTTT. It codes for CASSVVQLAGPGELFF.

This clone was counted between two and nine times. This rearrangement joins TRBV19 to TRBJ2-6, with TRBD1 as a possible D gene (5 bases). This CDR3 region has 17 residues. The germline CDR1 and CDR2 sequences are LNHDA and SQIVND (reference sequence). V was clipped by 4 bases and J by 0 bases, with 13 bases between them. CDR3 DNA: TGTGCCAGTAGTAGGCAGGGCTATAGCTCTGGGGCCAACGTCCTGACTTTC. Its protein product is CASSRQGYSSGANVLTF.

The CDR3 is CASSYGSGGLEQFF. DNA of the CDR3: TGTGCCAGCAGTTACGGTAGCGGGGGACTTGAGCAGTTCTTC. V gene TRBV6-5 combines with J gene TRBJ2-1, with TRBD2 matching over 9 bases. The CDR3 is 14 amino acids. Germline CDR1 MNHEY, CDR2 SVGAGI. V lost 2 bases and J lost 9; bases outside the gene matches: 5.

This clone was found a few times. V and J are TRBV5-1 and TRBJ2-7, with D possibly being TRBD1 or TRBD2 (7 bases each). The CDR3 has 15 residues. CDR1 is SGHRS, CDR2 YFSETQ, per germline. Trimming shortened V by 4 bases and J by 5 bases, and 19 bases separated the two germline ends. The CDR3 protein is CASSPNPGGRDEQYF. DNA of the CDR3: TGCGCCAGCAGCCCAAACCCAGGGGGGAGGGACGAGCAGTACTTC.